The 11 T cell receptor beta chains below were found in one sample sequenced in a study of Tregs in tolerant kidney transplant recipients. The method was immunoSEQ multiplex PCR; TCRdb's version includes in-frame clones alone and lacks a portion of them. The sample has roughly 250,000 clones, roughly four fifths seen once. Sequenced: CD4+ T cells from blood. The receptors were gathered from a human donor in good health.

This clone was detected only a few times. This sequence joins TRBV6-5 and TRBJ2-2; either TRBD1 or TRBD2 may fit D (5 bases each). The germline V and J ends were trimmed by 6 bases and 7 bases, with 15 bases remaining between them. Germline V CDR1 and CDR2: MNHEY, SVGAGI. The CDR3 loop spans 14 amino acids. This CDR3 is CASRTGTLGGELFF. CDR3 nucleotide sequence: TGTGCCAGCAGAACCGGGACGCTGGGCGGGGAGCTGTTTTTT.

This chain links TRBV23-1 with TRBJ2-7, with 9 bases aligning to TRBD1. TRBV23-1 carries the ORF label, with uncertain function. Trimming took 4 bases from V and 5 from J; bases not matched to a gene: 6. The CDR3 has 14 residues. This chain's CDR3 is CASSPGQGIHEQYF. The DNA for the CDR3 is TGCGCCAGCAGTCCCGGACAGGGGATCCACGAGCAGTACTTC.

V is TRBV7-9 and J is TRBJ2-7; 8 nucleotides agree with TRBD1. V was pared by 4 bases and J by 3 bases, with 8 bases of the junction left unmatched. CDR1 is SEHNR and CDR2 is FQNEAQ in the germline V gene (reference sequence). The CDR3 is 15 amino acids. DNA for the CDR3: TGTGCCAGCAGCTCAGACAGGGGTACCCTCTACGAGCAGTACTTC. Translating gives CASSSDRGTLYEQYF.

The chain recombines TRBV9 with TRBJ1-4, with TRBD1 matching 9 bases. Per germline, CDR1 SGDLS and CDR2 YYNGEE. With 2 bases clipped from V and 5 bases from J, the junction kept 4 bases outside the gene matches. This CDR3 contains 15 residues. The CDR3 bases are TGTGCCAGCAGCGTGGGGACAGGGCCAAATGAAAAACTGTTTTTT. As protein: CASSVGTGPNEKLFF.

This rearrangement joins TRBV9 to TRBJ2-3, with 7 bases aligning to TRBD1. Germline CDR1 and CDR2: SGDLS and YYNGEE. The J segment lost 3 bases and the V segment lost 3 bases, leaving 1 base of the junction unmatched. The CDR3 has 13 amino acids. The CDR3 sequence is CASSEGATDTQYF. The CDR3 DNA follows: TGTGCCAGCAGCGAGGGGGCGACAGATACGCAGTATTTT.

This chain joins TRBV6-7 and TRBJ2-7; TRBD2 aligns across 8 bases. TRBV6-7 has ORF status, its function being uncertain. V was clipped by 2 bases and J by 0 bases; unmatched bases: 12. This CDR3 spans 18 amino acids. In DNA form, the CDR3 reads TGTGCCAGCAGTTACGGAACTCTGTCGGGAGGGAACTCCTACGAGCAGTACTTC. The encoded protein is CASSYGTLSGGNSYEQYF.

The V gene is TRBV18, the J gene TRBJ2-3; TRBD2 matches 11 bases. There are 16 residues in the CDR3. The germline gives CDR1 KGHSH, CDR2 LQKENI. The junction had 8 bases not matched to a gene; V was cut back by 6 bases and J by 3 bases. The CDR3 protein is CASSSLAGGLTDTQYF. The CDR3 bases are TGTGCCAGCTCTTCCTTAGCGGGGGGGCTGACAGATACGCAGTATTTT.

The chain joins TRBV2 to TRBJ2-5, with a tentative D call TRBD2 (5 bases). Germline V gene lookup returns CDR1 SNHLY and CDR2 FYNNEI. The CDR3 runs 12 residues. Trimming took off 6 bases at V and 4 bases at J, with 9 bases between the two ends. The CDR3 protein is CASRLAAETQYF. DNA of the CDR3: TGTGCCAGCAGGCTAGCCGCAGAGACCCAGTACTTC. Based on the CDR3 plus reference TRBV2 and TRBJ2-5, the full variable domain is EPEVTQTPSHQVTQMGQEVILRCVPISNHLYFYWYRQILGQKVEFLVSFYNNEISEKSEIFDDQFSVERPDGSNFTLKIRSTKLEDSAMYFCASRLAAETQYFGPGTRLLVL.

A single count supports this clone. The rearrangement uses TRBV28 and TRBJ1-2; 7 positions match TRBD1. The V gene's germline CDR1 is MDHEN and CDR2 SYDVKM. Unmatched junction bases numbered 10, after V lost 5 bases and J lost 1 base. The CDR3 spans 16 residues. The CDR3 protein is CASSPLGGTVNYGYTF. CDR3 in DNA: TGTGCCAGCAGTCCCTTAGGGGGGACAGTTAACTATGGCTACACCTTC.

This rearrangement joins TRBV10-2 to TRBJ2-3; 10 bases map to TRBD2. The CDR3 loop spans 15 amino acids. J gave up 6 bases and V 6 bases, and 9 bases lay outside the gene matches. Germline-derived CDR1 and CDR2 are WSHSY and SAAADI. CDR3 nucleotide sequence: TGCGCCAGCAGCTTAGCGGGGGGCTTGCGTGATACGCAGTATTTT. Amino acid sequence: CASSLAGGLRDTQYF.

The chain has TRBV11-2 and TRBJ2-1, with 8 positions matching TRBD2. Germline lookup yields CDR1 SGHAT and CDR2 FQNNGV. Trimming cost V 5 bases and J 7 bases; bases outside gene matches: 10. The CDR3 runs 15 residues. DNA of the CDR3: TGTGCCAGCAGCAAAGAGGGGACTAGGACTAATGAGCAGTTCTTC. Its translation: CASSKEGTRTNEQFF.